The sample holds many counts of the clone carrying this T cell receptor beta chain. Its specificity is unknown. This sample's time point: patch test 2, 6 weeks after DPC sensitization. The treatment: therapeutic diphenylcyclopropenone sensitization with weekly scalp DPC. The sample originates from a study of human T cells and chemical hapten exposure. Study background: The study sensitized with 2% DPC on a 2 cm by 2 cm patch of upper inner arm skin. Study-wide results and caveats: Having alopecia, donors may respond immunologically unlike healthy people.

TCRdb reprocessed the RACE reads via MiXCR and lists one record per CDR3 protein. The table lists some 71,000 distinct CDR3 sequences, about 9.4% of them singletons, with about 6.9% in the top ten. The V and J ends lost 5 bases and 2 bases, in that order; junction bases with no gene match: 6. The CDR3 length is 15 residues. Germline-derived CDR1 and CDR2 are DFQATT and SNEGSKA (reference sequence). The chain couples TRBV20-1 to TRBJ1-6; 7 nucleotides align to TRBD1. The clonotype originates from a woman between 45 and 60 years old with alopecia areata. Some clones in this sample may be carry-over from other donors' samples. Source: whole blood, taken in connection with sensitization to the hapten diphenylcyclopropenone (DPC). The CDR3 DNA is TGCAGTGCTTTGAACAGGGGTCCCTATAATTCACCCCTCCACTTT. It codes for CSALNRGPYNSPLHF.